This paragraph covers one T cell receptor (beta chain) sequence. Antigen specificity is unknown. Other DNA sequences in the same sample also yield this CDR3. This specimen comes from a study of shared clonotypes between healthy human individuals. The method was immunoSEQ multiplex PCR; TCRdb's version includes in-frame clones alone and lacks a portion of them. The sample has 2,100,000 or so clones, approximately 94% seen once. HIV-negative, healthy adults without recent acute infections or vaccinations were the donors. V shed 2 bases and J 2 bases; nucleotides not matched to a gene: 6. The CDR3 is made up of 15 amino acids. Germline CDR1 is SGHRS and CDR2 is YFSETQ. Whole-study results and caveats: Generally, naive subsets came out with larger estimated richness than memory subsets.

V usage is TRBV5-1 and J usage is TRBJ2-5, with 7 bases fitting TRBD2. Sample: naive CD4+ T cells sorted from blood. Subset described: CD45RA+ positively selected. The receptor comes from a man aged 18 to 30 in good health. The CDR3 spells CASSFGTGGQETQYF. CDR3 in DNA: TGCGCCAGCAGCTTTGGGACGGGGGGTCAAGAGACCCAGTACTTC.